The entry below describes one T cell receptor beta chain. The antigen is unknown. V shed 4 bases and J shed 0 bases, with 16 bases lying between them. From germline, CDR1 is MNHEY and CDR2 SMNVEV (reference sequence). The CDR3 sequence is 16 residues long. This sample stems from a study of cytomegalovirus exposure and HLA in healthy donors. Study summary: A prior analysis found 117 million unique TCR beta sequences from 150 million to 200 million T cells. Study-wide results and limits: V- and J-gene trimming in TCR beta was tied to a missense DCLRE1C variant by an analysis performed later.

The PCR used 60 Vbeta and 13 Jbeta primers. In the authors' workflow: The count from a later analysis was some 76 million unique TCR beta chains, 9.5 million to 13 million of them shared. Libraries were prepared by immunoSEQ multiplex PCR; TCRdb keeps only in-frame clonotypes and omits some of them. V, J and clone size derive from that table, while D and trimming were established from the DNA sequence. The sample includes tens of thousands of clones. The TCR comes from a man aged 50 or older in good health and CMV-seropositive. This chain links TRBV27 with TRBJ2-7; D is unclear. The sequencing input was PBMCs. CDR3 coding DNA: TGTGCCAGCAGTTCGACGGGTCGAAGGAGCTCCTACGAGCAGTACTTC. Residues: CASSSTGRRSSYEQYF.